One sample yielded the 27 T cell receptor beta chains listed below, sequenced in a study of blood T cell repertoires in COVID-19. Using immunoSEQ multiplex PCR, the repertoire was profiled, and TCRdb retains in-frame clones only, with some absent. Of about 55,000 clones listed, 90% are singletons. Sequenced sample: peripheral blood. The receptors derive from a man aged 40-49 years with acute or convalescent COVID-19.

CDR3 amino acids: CASKQQGDYGYTF. In DNA form, the CDR3 reads TGTGCCAGCAAGCAACAGGGTGACTATGGCTACACCTTC. This chain joins TRBV7-2 and TRBJ1-2; possible D gene TRBD1, 6 bases. The CDR3 contains 13 residues. In germline, CDR1 is SGHTA, CDR2 FQGNSA. Trimming pared 7 bases from V and 3 bases from J, leaving 12 bases between.

This clone was seen once. This chain links TRBV7-9 with TRBJ1-6; the D gene is possibly TRBD1 (6 bases). Germline CDR1 and CDR2: SEHNR and FQNEAQ (reference sequence). This CDR3 is 17 amino acids long. V was clipped by 5 bases and J by 7 bases, with 21 bases between them. The CDR3 region has the DNA TGTGCCAGCAGCCATTCTCCGGGACAAGGGGTAAATTCACCCCTCCACTTT. Residues: CASSHSPGQGVNSPLHF.

The rearrangement joins TRBV7-9 to TRBJ1-5; a possible D gene is TRBD1 (5 bases). Per the germline V gene, CDR1 is SEHNR and CDR2 is FQNEAQ (reference sequence). Trimming took off 5 bases at V and 5 bases at J, with 13 bases between the two ends. The CDR3 has 14 amino acids. Here the CDR3 reads CASSPAWGDQPQHF. The CDR3 region has the DNA TGTGCCAGCAGCCCAGCGTGGGGCGATCAGCCCCAGCATTTT.

The chain uses TRBV7-9 and TRBJ2-3; 9 nucleotides agree with TRBD2. V lost 1 base, J lost 4 bases, and 3 bases stayed unmatched. Looked up from germline, CDR1 is SEHNR and CDR2 is FQNEAQ (reference sequence). The CDR3 runs to 15 residues. CDR3 loop: CASSLELAGADTQYF. CDR3 in DNA: TGTGCCAGCAGCTTAGAACTAGCGGGCGCAGATACGCAGTATTTT.

The J gene is TRBJ1-1, the V gene TRBV5-5; the D gene is possibly TRBD1 (5 bases). The CDR3 covers 16 residues. Per germline, CDR1 SGHKS and CDR2 YYEKEE (reference sequence). The germline V and J ends were trimmed by 4 bases and 1 base, with 17 bases remaining between them. The CDR3 here is CASSLGQRLTNTEAFF. The CDR3 DNA is TGTGCCAGCAGCCTAGGACAAAGGCTAACGAACACTGAAGCTTTCTTT. Complete variable domain (other parts from reference TRBV5-5 and TRBJ1-1): DAGVTQSPTHLIKTRGQQVTLRCSPISGHKSVSWYQQVLGQGPQFIFQYYEKEERGRGNFPDRFSARQFPNYSSELNVNALLLGDSALYLCASSLGQRLTNTEAFFGQGTRLTVV.

The chain joins TRBV6-6 to TRBJ1-2, with D uncertain. This CDR3 region has 12 residues. Germline assignment: CDR1 MNHNY and CDR2 SVGAGI (reference sequence). V lost 7 bases, J lost 8 bases, and 14 bases lay in between. The CDR3 DNA follows: TGTGCCAGCAACCCGGGAGCGGAGGGCTACACCTTC. Encoded protein: CASNPGAEGYTF.

J is TRBJ1-1 and V is TRBV6-5; 9 bases align to TRBD1. The junction had 3 bases not matched to a gene; V was cut back by 0 bases and J by 1 base. The CDR3 runs 16 residues. Germline V CDR1 and CDR2: MNHEY, SVGAGI. CDR3 DNA: TGTGCCAGCAGTTACTCGACACAGGGGGCGAACACTGAAGCTTTCTTT. Translation: CASSYSTQGANTEAFF.

The chain couples TRBV27 to TRBJ2-2; TRBD2 matches at 7 bases. The CDR3 contains 16 residues. Germline values: CDR1 MNHEY, CDR2 SMNVEV (reference sequence). J gave up 1 base and V 6 bases, and 8 bases lay outside the gene matches. The DNA for the CDR3 is TGTGCCAGCAGCACCCCTGCTAGCGGGAACACCGGGGAGCTGTTTTTT. Amino acid sequence: CASSTPASGNTGELFF.

This chain joins TRBV19 and TRBJ1-1, with a weak D call TRBD1 (5 bases). V lost 3 bases to trimming and J lost 0 bases, with 14 bases between them. CDR1 and CDR2 from the germline V gene are LNHDA and SQIVND (reference sequence). The CDR3 is 16 amino acids. The CDR3: CASSIGMGGMNTEAFF. As DNA, the CDR3 is TGTGCCAGTAGTATTGGTATGGGGGGAATGAACACTGAAGCTTTCTTT.

The rearrangement joins TRBV13 to TRBJ1-2; TRBD1 agrees at 11 bases. This CDR3 contains 17 residues. V was pared by 5 bases and J by 8 bases, with 16 bases of the junction left unmatched. The germline CDR1 and CDR2 sequences are PRHDT and FYEKMQ (reference sequence). CDR3 protein: CASSLRLGQGAGEGYTF. CDR3 in DNA: TGTGCCAGCAGCCTCCGGCTAGGACAGGGGGCGGGTGAGGGCTACACCTTC.

The DNA for the CDR3 is TGTGCCAGTAGTATTGAAGGCCGGCTAGCGGGAGTAGATACGCAGTATTTT. Protein sequence: CASSIEGRLAGVDTQYF. This chain links TRBV19 with TRBJ2-3, with 10 bases fitting TRBD2. V lost 3 bases and J lost 5; bases outside the gene matches: 11. This CDR3 is 17 amino acids long. Germline loops: CDR1 LNHDA, CDR2 SQIVND (reference sequence).

J is TRBJ2-1 and V is TRBV6-2 or TRBV6-3; D is perhaps TRBD2 (7 bases). The CDR3 is made up of 14 amino acids. Germline assignment: CDR1 MNHEY and CDR2 SVGEGT. The V gene lost 1 base and the J gene lost 5 bases, with 9 bases spanning the gap. The CDR3 here is CASSYWGGHNEQFF. The CDR3 nucleotides read TGTGCCAGCAGTTACTGGGGGGGGCACAATGAGCAGTTCTTC.

CDR3 amino acids: CASSSLAAGTGTYEQYF. DNA of the CDR3: TGCGCCAGCAGCTCACTCGCGGCCGGGACAGGGACCTACGAGCAGTACTTC. The V and J genes are TRBV5-1 and TRBJ2-7; 9 positions agree with TRBD1. The germline CDR1 and CDR2 sequences are SGHRS and YFSETQ. V shed 3 bases, J shed 2 bases, and the junction held 12 bases outside the gene matches. CDR3 size: 17 residues. The full variable domain, its missing parts supplied by reference TRBV5-1 and TRBJ2-7, is KAGVTQTPRYLIKTRGQQVTLSCSPISGHRSVSWYQQTPGQGLQFLFEYFSETQRNKGNFPGRFSGRQFSNSRSEMNVSTLELGDSALYLCASSSLAAGTGTYEQYFGPGTRLTVT.

The V and J genes are TRBV7-9 and TRBJ2-7; tentatively, D is TRBD2 (5 bases). With 4 bases removed from V and 3 bases from J, the gap between germline ends came to 10 bases. The CDR3 extends over 13 amino acids. Germline values: CDR1 SEHNR, CDR2 FQNEAQ (reference sequence). Here the CDR3 DNA reads TGTGCCAGCAGCTGGGCGGGTGACTACGAGCAGTACTTC. Translating it yields CASSWAGDYEQYF.

The rearrangement links TRBV14 to TRBJ1-3; tentatively, D is TRBD1 (6 bases). This CDR3 contains 14 residues. Germline V gene data show CDR1 as SGHDN and CDR2 as FVKESK. V gave up 1 base and J gave up 2 bases, with 6 bases separating them. This chain's CDR3 is CASSQAGAGNTIYF. In DNA form, the CDR3 reads TGTGCCAGCAGCCAAGCAGGGGCTGGAAACACCATATATTTT.

The table lists this clone with a count of one. The rearrangement uses TRBV24-1 and TRBJ2-7; tentative D call: TRBD1 (6 bases). The germline gives CDR1 KGHDR, CDR2 SFDVKD. The CDR3 has 13 residues. V lost 4 bases and J lost 5, with 11 bases in between. DNA for the CDR3: TGTGCCACCAGTGACCGGACAGTTGACGAGCAGTACTTC. Protein sequence: CATSDRTVDEQYF.

This chain joins TRBV3-1 (or the pseudogene TRBV3-2) and TRBJ2-1; perhaps TRBD2 as D (7 bases). V shed 2 bases and J shed 0 bases, with 20 bases lying between them. The CDR3 extends over 19 amino acids. Germline-derived CDR1 and CDR2 are LGHDT and YNNKEL (reference sequence). CDR3 loop: CASSQLSGEGGSSYNEQFF. CDR3 nucleotide sequence: TGTGCCAGCAGCCAACTTTCAGGGGAGGGAGGGAGCTCCTACAATGAGCAGTTCTTC.

The J gene is TRBJ1-4, the V gene TRBV15; weak D call: TRBD1 (6 bases). V dropped 1 base and J dropped 14 bases, with 14 bases sitting between them. The germline V gene has CDR1 LNHNV and CDR2 YYDKDF (reference sequence). This CDR3 region has 13 residues. CDR3: CATSRGGDMNLFF. CDR3 coding DNA: TGTGCCACCAGCAGAGGTGGGGACATGAATCTGTTTTTT.

The gene calls are TRBV11-2 and TRBJ2-7, with 7 positions matching TRBD1. Per the germline V gene, CDR1 is SGHAT and CDR2 is FQNNGV. The ends lost 3 bases at V and 3 bases at J; junction bases unmatched: 8. The CDR3 is 15 amino acids. The DNA of the CDR3 is TGTGCCAGCAGCTTTGGGGACAGTAACCACTACGAGCAGTACTTC. It is translated as CASSFGDSNHYEQYF.

V gene TRBV25-1 combines with J gene TRBJ1-2, with 7 bases aligning to TRBD1. Germline V CDR1 and CDR2: MGHDK, SYGVNS. V lost 4 bases, J lost 4 bases, and 9 bases stayed unmatched. The CDR3 is 15 amino acids. The CDR3: CASSATTGRGYGYTF. The CDR3 DNA reads TGTGCCAGCAGTGCCACGACAGGGCGCGGCTATGGCTACACCTTC.

The chain recombines TRBV7-8 with TRBJ1-2; tentatively, D is TRBD1 (5 bases). CDR1 is SGHVS, CDR2 FQNEAQ, per germline. V lost 3 bases and J lost 3, with 17 bases in between. The CDR3 is 16 amino acids. The CDR3 nucleotides are TGTGCCAGCAGCTTGGTCGCGGGGGGGTTTGACTATGGCTACACCTTC. Translation: CASSLVAGGFDYGYTF.

Only one count was recorded for this clone. This chain connects TRBV10-3 to TRBJ1-1, with D hard to call. V shed 5 bases and J shed 0 bases, with 7 bases lying between them. Germline loops: CDR1 ENHRY, CDR2 SYGVKD. This CDR3 has 13 residues. CDR3 in DNA: TGTGCCATCAGTAAAACGGTGAACACTGAAGCTTTCTTT. This translates into CAISKTVNTEAFF.

V is TRBV4-1 and J is TRBJ1-4; no clear D. The germline V gene encodes CDR1 MGHRA and CDR2 YSYEKL. Trimming cost V 0 bases and J 11 bases, with 22 bases left between them. The CDR3 consists of 17 residues. The DNA for the CDR3 is TGCGCCAGCAGCCAAGAGAGGGCGGGTGGAGAGGGAGGGAAACTGTTTTTT. This gives the protein CASSQERAGGEGGKLFF.

This chain uses TRBV5-1 with TRBJ1-1, with D uncertain. The CDR3 is 14 amino acids. The germline V and J ends were trimmed by 5 bases and 6 bases, with 17 bases remaining between them. The germline gives CDR1 SGHRS, CDR2 YFSETQ. The CDR3 coding sequence is TGCGCCAGCAGTTACGCCGGGTTAGGATCTGAAGCTTTCTTT. Protein: CASSYAGLGSEAFF.

The genes are TRBV7-2 and TRBJ2-3; 8 nucleotides align to TRBD2. Germline loops: CDR1 SGHTA, CDR2 FQGNSA. The CDR3 is 18 amino acids. V shed 1 base and J 3 bases; nucleotides not matched to a gene: 12. The CDR3 protein is CASSLVTGGVVQTDTQYF. CDR3 sequence (DNA): TGTGCCAGCAGCTTAGTCACCGGGGGGGTAGTCCAGACAGATACGCAGTATTTT.

This clone is a singleton in its sample. J is TRBJ2-1 and V is TRBV11-2; no clear D. V dropped 1 base and J dropped 10 bases, with 8 bases sitting between them. The length of the CDR3 is 12 residues. Germline V gene lookup returns CDR1 SGHAT and CDR2 FQNNGV. CDR3 DNA: TGTGCCAGCAGCTTAGGGGTCAGGGAGCAGTTCTTC. Translating it yields CASSLGVREQFF.

J is TRBJ2-1 and V is TRBV11-3, with 8 nucleotides matching TRBD2. The CDR3 sequence is 17 residues long. Germline V gene lookup returns CDR1 SGHNT and CDR2 YENEEA. V lost 5 bases, J lost 5 bases, and 14 bases stayed unmatched. The CDR3 reads CASSPRTSPSPHNEQFF. CDR3 DNA: TGTGCCAGCAGCCCCCGGACTAGCCCGTCCCCCCACAATGAGCAGTTCTTC. Full variable domain (outside the CDR3, taken from reference TRBV11-3 and TRBJ2-1): EAGVVQSPRYKIIEKKQPVAFWCNPISGHNTLYWYLQNLGQGPELLIRYENEEAVDDSQLPKDRFSAERLKGVDSTLKIQPAELGDSAVYLCASSPRTSPSPHNEQFFGPGTRLTVL.